This entry lists 23 T cell receptor beta chains sequenced from one sample in a study of response to subunit inactivated influenza vaccine. TCRdb fed the RT-PCR reads into MiXCR, producing one record per CDR3 protein. The table records 630,000 or so distinct CDR3 sequences, about a sixth of them present only once. This material consisted of PBMCs from blood, taken 11 to 12 days after vaccination. These receptors were obtained from a man in his forties or fifties who received an inactivated influenza vaccine.

The J gene is TRBJ2-3, the V gene TRBV12-1; TRBD2, as called in the table, went unchecked against the DNA. TRBV12-1 is a pseudogene locus. The CDR3 loop spans 14 amino acids. The CDR3 protein is CASSFPSEADTQYF. CDR3 nucleotide sequence: TGTGCCAGCAGCTTTCCTAGCGAAGCAGATACGCAGTATTTT.

This clonotype was detected many times. The chain couples TRBV4-3 to TRBJ2-7; 13 nucleotides match TRBD2. The junction had 12 bases not matched to a gene; V was cut back by 1 base and J by 6 bases. Per the germline V gene, CDR1 is LGHNA and CDR2 is YSLEER. CDR3 length equals 18 residues. The CDR3 bases are TGCGCCAGCAGCCAAGCACTAGCGGGAGGGATAGGCGTTAGCGAGCAGTACTTC. Encoded protein: CASSQALAGGIGVSEQYF.

This clonotype turned up a few times. The rearrangement links TRBV5-1 to TRBJ1-4; D is uncertain. CDR3 length: 14 amino acids. V gave up 0 bases and J gave up 5 bases, with 8 bases separating them. Germline-derived CDR1 and CDR2 are SGHRS and YFSETQ. The CDR3 loop reads CASSLGGWNEKLFF. CDR3 in DNA: TGCGCCAGCAGCTTGGGAGGATGGAATGAAAAACTGTTTTTT.

V usage is TRBV20-1 and J usage is TRBJ2-3; D perhaps matches TRBD2 (6 bases). CDR1 DFQATT and CDR2 SNEGSKA come from the germline V gene (reference sequence). CDR3 length equals 13 residues. Trimming left V 4 bases short and J 8 bases short, with 16 bases between. The DNA for the CDR3 is TGCAGTGCTATCGATGGGGTGGGAGGTACGCAGTATTTT. Translating gives CSAIDGVGGTQYF.

This clonotype has only a few counts. This rearrangement joins TRBV7-2 to TRBJ2-7; 10 positions match TRBD2. The CDR3 loop spans 16 amino acids. Germline CDR1 SGHTA, CDR2 FQGNSA. Trimming took 5 bases from V and 4 from J; bases not matched to a gene: 11. The chain's CDR3 is CASSTKSGRGGYEQYF. CDR3 nucleotide sequence: TGTGCCAGCAGCACTAAAAGCGGGAGGGGTGGATACGAGCAGTACTTC. Based on the CDR3 plus reference TRBV7-2 and TRBJ2-7, the full variable domain is GAGVSQSPSNKVTEKGKDVELRCDPISGHTALYWYRQSLGQGLEFLIYFQGNSAPDKSGLPSDRFSAERTGGSVSTLTIQRTQQEDSAVYLCASSTKSGRGGYEQYFGPGTRLTVT.

This clonotype was observed once. CDR3 in DNA: TGTGCCAGCAGTTCGGGGCGGGGGGGCCGCTACGAGCAGTACTTC. Amino acid sequence: CASSSGRGGRYEQYF. This sequence joins TRBV12-3 or TRBV12-4 and TRBJ2-7; TRBD2 aligns across 9 bases. CDR3 length: 15 residues. Trimming cost V 4 bases and J 3 bases; bases outside gene matches: 7.

This clonotype has more than one count but fewer than ten. The rearrangement uses TRBV5-1 and TRBJ1-1; 11 bases are a match to TRBD1. Germline trimming cut 4 bases from V and 9 bases from J; bases unmatched to any gene: 8. Germline CDR1 SGHRS, CDR2 YFSETQ. This CDR3 comprises 14 residues. The CDR3 coding sequence is TGCGCCAGCAGCCCAGGACAGGGGGCTTTTCAAGCTTTCTTT. This translates into CASSPGQGAFQAFF.

This clonotype showed up just a few times. The CDR3 bases are TGTGCCACCAGCGGCTGGATGGCTGAAGCTTTCTTT. This gives the protein CATSGWMAEAFF. The chain employs TRBV15 and TRBJ1-1; D gene unclear. The CDR3 runs to 12 residues. V dropped 5 bases and J dropped 6 bases, with 10 bases sitting between them. From germline, CDR1 is LNHNV and CDR2 YYDKDF (reference sequence). Full variable domain (remainder filled in from reference TRBV15 and TRBJ1-1): DAMVIQNPRYQVTQFGKPVTLSCSQTLNHNVMYWYQQKSSQAPKLLFHYYDKDFNNEADTPDNFQSRRPNTSFCFLDIRSPGLGDTAMYLCATSGWMAEAFFGQGTRLTVV.

This clonotype has only a few counts. CDR3 DNA sequence: TGTGCCAGCAGCTTTTCTAGCGGGACCTCCAATGAGCAGTTCTTC. Translation: CASSFSSGTSNEQFF. The chain couples TRBV7-2 to TRBJ2-1, with 9 positions matching TRBD2. The germline gives CDR1 SGHTA, CDR2 FQGNSA. The V and J ends lost 3 bases and 6 bases, in that order; junction bases with no gene match: 6. The CDR3 is 15 residues long.

The V and J genes are TRBV12-3 or TRBV12-4 and TRBJ1-1; maybe TRBD1 (5 bases). Between the trimmed V and J ends, which lost 6 bases and 6 bases, there was a span of 17 bases. There are 14 residues in the CDR3. The CDR3: CASRNSGTLAEAFF. In DNA, the CDR3 is TGTGCCAGCAGGAATTCCGGGACCCTGGCTGAAGCTTTCTTT.

Only a few counts were recorded for this clonotype. The J gene is TRBJ2-3, the V gene TRBV28, with no clear D. Germline V CDR1 and CDR2: MDHEN, SYDVKM. This CDR3 comprises 17 residues. V was clipped by 4 bases and J by 2 bases, with 19 bases between them. This CDR3 reads CASSSLRLDTTTDTQYF. The CDR3 nucleotides read TGTGCCAGCAGTTCCCTTAGACTTGACACAACCACAGATACGCAGTATTTT. Supplemented by reference TRBV28 and TRBJ2-3, the full variable domain reads DVKVTQSSRYLVKRTGEKVFLECVQDMDHENMFWYRQDPGLGLRLIYFSYDVKMKEKGDIPEGYSVSREKKERFSLILESASTNQTSMYLCASSSLRLDTTTDTQYFGPGTRLTVL.

The chain uses TRBV7-8 and TRBJ1-4; TRBD1 is a possible D gene (5 bases). Germline V gene sequence: CDR1 SGHVS, CDR2 FQNEAQ. This CDR3 comprises 14 residues. The ends were cut back, 6 bases at V and 5 bases at J, with 13 bases in the middle. CDR3 nucleotides: TGTGCCAGCAGGTCCGGGACGTTGAATGAAAAACTGTTTTTT. This sequence encodes CASRSGTLNEKLFF.

This clonotype was seen only a few times. This chain connects TRBV7-6 to TRBJ2-4; 9 bases match TRBD1. Germline V gene sequence: CDR1 SGHVS, CDR2 FNYEAQ. The CDR3 is 15 amino acids. With 5 bases clipped from V and 7 bases from J, the junction kept 9 bases outside the gene matches. CDR3 nucleotides: TGTGCCAGCAGCCCCCAGGGGACAGGGTTCAACATTCAGTACTTC. Translation: CASSPQGTGFNIQYF.

The sample holds many counts of this clonotype. The chain combines TRBV4-3 with TRBJ2-1; weak D call: TRBD2 (6 bases). V lost 8 bases to trimming and J lost 2 bases, with 16 bases between them. From germline, CDR1 is LGHNA and CDR2 YSLEER. This CDR3 contains 15 residues. The CDR3 bases are TGCGCCAGCGCCTGGGGGGTTTCGCCCTACAATGAGCAGTTCTTC. Translation gives CASAWGVSPYNEQFF.

This clonotype occurred a few times. The V call is TRBV6-5, the J call TRBJ1-2, with D tentatively TRBD1 (6 bases). CDR1 is MNHEY and CDR2 is SVGAGI in the germline V gene. The CDR3 is 16 residues long. The V and J ends lost 0 bases and 8 bases respectively, with 19 bases between them. This CDR3 reads CASSYSLKGVKEGYTF. The CDR3 nucleotides read TGTGCCAGCAGTTACTCCCTGAAGGGGGTAAAGGAGGGCTACACCTTC.

This clonotype turned up a few times. The CDR3 DNA follows: TGCGCCAGCAGCTTAACAGGCGTGGGTCCAGAGACCCAGTACTTC. Its protein product is CASSLTGVGPETQYF. The rearrangement uses TRBV5-1 and TRBJ2-5; a possible D gene is TRBD1 (5 bases). In germline, CDR1 is SGHRS, CDR2 YFSETQ. The CDR3 has 15 residues. The germline V and J ends were trimmed by 2 bases and 4 bases, with 15 bases remaining between them. Complete variable domain (other parts from reference TRBV5-1 and TRBJ2-5): KAGVTQTPRYLIKTRGQQVTLSCSPISGHRSVSWYQQTPGQGLQFLFEYFSETQRNKGNFPGRFSGRQFSNSRSEMNVSTLELGDSALYLCASSLTGVGPETQYFGPGTRLLVL.

The chain links TRBV4-2 to TRBJ2-7, with 13 positions matching TRBD2. V was pared by 3 bases and J by 2 bases, with 4 bases of the junction left unmatched. Germline V gene lookup returns CDR1 LGHNA and CDR2 YNFKEQ. The CDR3 sequence is 16 residues long. The CDR3 loop reads CASSQGTSGTTYEQYF. CDR3 DNA sequence: TGTGCCAGCAGCCAGGGGACTAGCGGGACTACCTACGAGCAGTACTTC.

Only a few counts were recorded for this clonotype. The chain has TRBV7-2 and TRBJ1-1; D perhaps matches TRBD1 (6 bases). The V and J ends lost 4 bases and 1 base respectively, with 10 bases between them. The CDR3 contains 14 residues. Looked up from germline, CDR1 is SGHTA and CDR2 is FQGNSA. CDR3 protein: CASSSKTGNTEAFF. CDR3 nucleotide sequence: TGTGCCAGCAGCTCGAAGACAGGGAACACTGAAGCTTTCTTT.

This clonotype was detected only a few times. The J gene is TRBJ2-3, the V gene TRBV5-1; 14 bases are shared with TRBD2. The CDR3 loop spans 19 amino acids. The J segment lost 4 bases and the V segment lost 2 bases, leaving 12 bases of the junction unmatched. CDR1 and CDR2 (germline): SGHRS, YFSETQ. In DNA form, the CDR3 reads TGCGCCAGCAGCTTACTATCCGGACTAGCGGGAGGATTGGCAGATACGCAGTATTTT. Protein product: CASSLLSGLAGGLADTQYF.

V is TRBV7-9 and J is TRBJ1-1; possibly TRBD1 for D (5 bases). The CDR3 loop spans 13 amino acids. V lost 5 bases and J 9 bases, leaving 16 bases between the germline ends. Germline V lookup: CDR1 SEHNR, CDR2 FQNEAQ (reference sequence). The CDR3 reads CASSAQGKGQAFF. The CDR3 coding sequence is TGTGCCAGCAGCGCCCAGGGAAAGGGGCAAGCTTTCTTT.

The chain links TRBV5-6 to TRBJ2-6; D gene unclear. V was clipped by 5 bases and J by 0 bases, with 9 bases between them. There are 15 residues in the CDR3. The germline V gene encodes CDR1 SGHDT and CDR2 YYEEEE. DNA of the CDR3: TGTGCCAGCAGTGAATTATACTCTGGGGCCAACGTCCTGACTTTC. Translation: CASSELYSGANVLTF.

The chain is built from TRBV12-3 or TRBV12-4 and TRBJ2-7, with D uncertain. CDR3 length equals 14 residues. V shed 2 bases and J shed 3 bases, with 11 bases lying between them. CDR3 nucleotide sequence: TGTGCCAGCAGTTTATCCAGGCTCCTCTACGAGCAGTACTTC. Translated: CASSLSRLLYEQYF.

This sequence joins TRBV24-1 and TRBJ1-1; D call uncertain. Germline assignment: CDR1 KGHDR and CDR2 SFDVKD. Trimming pared 4 bases from V and 6 bases from J, leaving 14 bases between. The CDR3 has 14 residues. The CDR3 nucleotides read TGTGCCACCAGTGAGTCTAGCAGGCGCGCTGAAGCTTTCTTT. Its protein product is CATSESSRRAEAFF.